The clone carrying this T cell receptor beta chain was observed a single time. The data were taken from a study of cytomegalovirus exposure and HLA in healthy donors. Study-wide background: Drawn from HLA-typed donors, around 85 million unique TCRs were held in an early data release.

Trimming removed 5 bases at V and 0 bases at J, with 13 bases between. The CDR3 extends over 15 amino acids. Germline V gene lookup returns CDR1 SGHNT and CDR2 YENEEA. The PCR contained 60 Vbeta and 13 Jbeta primers. Measured with immunoSEQ multiplex PCR; TCRdb has only the in-frame clones, and not every one. The sample gives more than 95,000 clones, roughly four fifths of which show up once; 4% to 5% is in the top ten. The chain has TRBV11-3 and TRBJ2-5, with a tentative D call TRBD2 (6 bases). The TCR was taken from a woman aged 45-65 years in good health and CMV-seropositive. The source material was PBMCs. CDR3 sequence reads: CASSPRELNQETQYF. The CDR3 region has the DNA TGTGCCAGCAGCCCGCGGGAACTCAACCAAGAGACCCAGTACTTC.